This TCR beta chain appears in the sequencing data of a study of patients and donors after allogeneic stem cell transplantation. From the RT-PCR reads, TCRdb called clonotypes with MiXCR, one entry per CDR3 protein. The top ten clones hold 5% to 6.5% of a sample with some 880,000 distinct CDR3 sequences, more than 15% of them seen once. Germline-derived CDR1 and CDR2 are SGHRS and YFSETQ. The germline V and J ends were trimmed by 5 bases and 2 bases, with 20 bases remaining between them. CDR3 length: 16 amino acids. The specimen sequenced was blood, either unsorted or a sorted T cell fraction (not recorded which). The source of this sequence is a human donor who was either an allogeneic HSCT recipient or a stem cell or donor lymphocyte infusion donor (not recorded which). It is not recorded whose cells these are; they may come from a transplant donor. The chain uses TRBV5-1 and TRBJ2-7, with D unclear. The CDR3 DNA reads as TGCGCCAGCAGGAGGTCCCGGGCGAATTTTCCCTACGAGCAGTACTTC. This translates into CASRRSRANFPYEQYF.